The next 31 T cell receptor beta chains were all read from a single sample in a study of shared clonotypes between healthy human individuals (dated by TCRdb to the early 2020s). Library preparation was by the immunoSEQ multiplex PCR assay. Imported from immuneACCESS, the table was reduced by TCRdb to in-frame sequences with V and J called. These copies leave out some clones; in studies compared against another copy, an unresolved V gene accounts for under half, and the cause of the remainder is not known. The sample table holds 550,000 to 850,000 clones, of which roughly 72% were seen once. Under 2% of the sample lies in the top ten. The sequencing input was memory CD4+ T cells sorted from blood. The cell subset or site label, read with the paper, signifies: CD45RA-negative fraction. Receptors were obtained from a woman aged 25 to 39 in good health.

This clone showed up just once. This sequence may be a read error, since a much larger clone differs from it by one base. The identical CDR3 is also encoded by other nucleotide sequences in the sample. The chain combines TRBV18 with TRBJ2-3; D unresolved. This CDR3 is 11 amino acids long. The V gene lost 6 bases and the J gene lost 0 bases, with 1 base spanning the gap. Germline V gene data show CDR1 as KGHSH and CDR2 as LQKENI. The CDR3 DNA sequence: TGTGCCAGCTCTAGCACAGATACGCAGTATTTT. Protein: CASSSTDTQYF.

This clone was picked up a small number of times. V usage is TRBV7-2 and J usage is TRBJ2-2; TRBD1 might be the D (5 bases). Germline V gives CDR1 SGHTA, CDR2 FQGNSA. The V gene lost 1 base and the J gene lost 6 bases, with 12 bases spanning the gap. CDR3 size: 15 residues. CDR3 sequence (DNA): TGTGCCAGCAGCTTAGTGGGGCGCGTCGCCGGGGAGCTGTTTTTT. Amino acid sequence: CASSLVGRVAGELFF.

This clone was counted only a few times. CDR3 sequence: CASSPTSGSYNEQFF. The DNA of the CDR3 is TGTGCCAGCAGCCCGACTAGCGGCTCCTACAATGAGCAGTTCTTC. V is TRBV7-3 and J is TRBJ2-1; 9 positions match TRBD2. This CDR3 has 15 amino acids. In germline, CDR1 is SGHTA, CDR2 FQGTGA. V shed 5 bases and J 0 bases; nucleotides not matched to a gene: 2.

This sequence joins TRBV13 and TRBJ1-1, with a tentative D call TRBD1 (5 bases). The CDR3 extends over 17 amino acids. Germline CDR1 PRHDT, CDR2 FYEKMQ (reference sequence). Trimming took off 0 bases at V and 5 bases at J, with 19 bases between the two ends. Written as DNA, the CDR3 is TGTGCCAGCAGCTTAGGGAGGGCCGGGACGGTGGGAACTGAAGCTTTCTTT. Translating gives CASSLGRAGTVGTEAFF.

J is TRBJ2-2 and V is TRBV4-1; D possibly corresponds to TRBD1 (5 bases). The CDR3 has 16 residues. Germline loops: CDR1 MGHRA, CDR2 YSYEKL. Deletions cut 4 bases from V and 4 bases from J, with 16 bases between. DNA for the CDR3: TGCGCCAGCAGCCCCCTTCCCCGACAGTTCACCGGGGAGCTGTTTTTT. This sequence encodes CASSPLPRQFTGELFF.

Within the sample, this clone is medium-sized. The CDR3 sequence is CASIGANYGYTF. As DNA, the CDR3 is TGTGCCAGCATAGGGGCTAACTATGGCTACACCTTC. The rearrangement joins TRBV28 to TRBJ1-2, with D tentatively TRBD1 (5 bases). CDR1 is MDHEN, CDR2 SYDVKM, per germline. V lost 7 bases, J lost 0 bases, and 6 bases lay in between. This CDR3 is 12 amino acids long.

The count of this clone is one. J is TRBJ2-7 and V is TRBV28; the D gene is possibly TRBD1 (6 bases). The CDR3 is 14 amino acids. V lost 6 bases to trimming and J lost 3 bases, with 15 bases between them. Germline assignment: CDR1 MDHEN and CDR2 SYDVKM. CDR3 nucleotides: TGTGCCAGCAGGGAGACAGGTGGGGTCTACGAGCAGTACTTC. Protein: CASRETGGVYEQYF. Full variable domain (missing parts from reference TRBV28 and TRBJ2-7): DVKVTQSSRYLVKRTGEKVFLECVQDMDHENMFWYRQDPGLGLRLIYFSYDVKMKEKGDIPEGYSVSREKKERFSLILESASTNQTSMYLCASRETGGVYEQYFGPGTRLTVT.

This clone qualifies as medium-sized (0.01 to 0.1%). The CDR3 DNA sequence: TGTGCCAGCAGCCAAGTCTTGCCCACAGATACGCAGTATTTT. Translating gives CASSQVLPTDTQYF. J is TRBJ2-3 and V is TRBV14; D remains unclear. The V and J ends lost 1 base and 2 bases respectively, with 7 bases between them. The CDR3 is 14 amino acids. The germline V gene encodes CDR1 SGHDN and CDR2 FVKESK. Filled out from reference TRBV14 and TRBJ2-3, the complete variable domain reads EAGVTQFPSHSVIEKGQTVTLRCDPISGHDNLYWYRRVMGKEIKFLLHFVKESKQDESGMPNNRFLAERTGGTYSTLKVQPAELEDSGVYFCASSQVLPTDTQYFGPGTRLTVL.

In regard to this clone: The junction shows a germline mismatch at one end, possibly a read error. The chain links TRBV5-6 to TRBJ2-1; 12 bases fit TRBD2. This CDR3 has 17 residues. Germline CDR1 SGHDT, CDR2 YYEEEE. CDR3 region: CANSLFLTSGRGEWQFF. CDR3 nucleotide sequence: TGTGCCAACAGCTTGTTCTTGACTAGCGGGAGAGGTGAATGGCAGTTCTTC. Complete variable domain (other parts from reference TRBV5-6 and TRBJ2-1): DAGVTQSPTHLIKTRGQQVTLRCSPKSGHDTVSWYQQALGQGPQFIFQYYEEEERQRGNFPDRFSGHQFPNYSSELNVNALLLGDSALYLCANSLFLTSGRGEWQFFGPGTRLTVL.

The V and J genes are TRBV18 and TRBJ1-2; D may be TRBD1 (5 bases). Germline CDR1 reads KGHSH; CDR2 reads LQKENI. This CDR3 is 13 amino acids long. Trimming pared 6 bases from V and 2 bases from J, leaving 10 bases between. The DNA for the CDR3 is TGTGCCAGCTCCCCTGGGACCAACTATGGCTACACCTTC. This codes for CASSPGTNYGYTF.

The V and J genes are TRBV6-1 and TRBJ1-1; D is perhaps TRBD1 (5 bases). The CDR3 loop spans 14 amino acids. The V gene's germline CDR1 is MNHNS and CDR2 SASEGT. Trimming took off 7 bases at V and 4 bases at J, with 16 bases between the two ends. CDR3 sequence reads: CASTTDTSVTEAFF. The CDR3, as DNA: TGTGCCAGCACCACGGACACCTCCGTCACTGAAGCTTTCTTT.

The chain links TRBV4-1 to TRBJ2-7; D is possibly TRBD1 (5 bases). The ends were cut back, 3 bases at V and 2 bases at J, with 8 bases in the middle. Germline V lookup: CDR1 MGHRA, CDR2 YSYEKL. CDR3 size: 13 residues. The DNA of the CDR3 is TGCGCCAGCAGCCATAGACAGACCTACGAGCAGTACTTC. Its translation: CASSHRQTYEQYF.

This clone occurred a few times. The chain couples TRBV19 to TRBJ1-4, with D tentatively TRBD1 (5 bases). This CDR3 region has 15 residues. Germline CDR1 reads LNHDA; CDR2 reads SQIVND (reference sequence). Trimming shortened V by 10 bases and J by 11 bases, and 26 bases separated the two germline ends. In nucleotides, the CDR3 is TGTGCCACCAATCGGGACCTGAGCTCATCGGGGAAACTGTTTTTT. Its translation is CATNRDLSSSGKLFF.

V is TRBV6-6 and J is TRBJ2-3; tentatively, D is TRBD1 (6 bases). Trimming cost V 6 bases and J 4 bases, with 17 bases left between them. Germline V lookup: CDR1 MNHNY, CDR2 SVGAGI (reference sequence). This CDR3 is built from 15 residues. CDR3 region: CASSSPSDSADTQYF. CDR3 in DNA: TGTGCCAGCAGCTCCCCCTCGGACAGCGCAGATACGCAGTATTTT.

V usage is TRBV10-2 and J usage is TRBJ2-1, with 9 bases identical to TRBD2. Germline CDR1 reads WSHSY; CDR2 reads SAAADI. V trimming: 6 bases; J trimming: 3 bases; junction bases outside the gene matches: 3. CDR3 size: 14 residues. DNA for the CDR3: TGCGCCAGCAGAAGGACTAGCGACTACAATGAGCAGTTCTTC. Protein product: CASRRTSDYNEQFF.

The V gene is TRBV28, the J gene TRBJ2-6; maybe TRBD2 (6 bases). Trimming took 6 bases from V and 1 from J, leaving 10 bases between them. The CDR3 has 15 residues. Germline assignment: CDR1 MDHEN and CDR2 SYDVKM. The CDR3 region has the DNA TGTGCCAGCAGCCGGGCGGGGTCTGGGGCCAACGTCCTGACTTTC. Its protein is CASSRAGSGANVLTF.

This clone was counted at least ten times. The chain links TRBV28 to TRBJ1-4; 7 bases match TRBD1. After removal of 6 bases from V and 7 bases from J, the junction contained 11 bases not matched to a gene. CDR1 MDHEN and CDR2 SYDVKM come from the germline V gene. The CDR3 contains 15 residues. CDR3 in amino acids: CASRGRGRNLEKLFF. In DNA, the CDR3 is TGTGCCAGCAGGGGAAGGGGGCGAAACCTTGAAAAACTGTTTTTT.

Here the CDR3 reads CASSLALAGVRTDTQYF. In DNA form, the CDR3 reads TGTGCCAGCAGTTTGGCTCTAGCGGGAGTGCGGACAGATACGCAGTATTTT. The rearrangement uses TRBV28 and TRBJ2-3; TRBD2 matches 10 bases. The CDR3 is 17 amino acids. The germline V gene has CDR1 MDHEN and CDR2 SYDVKM. Germline trimming cut 3 bases from V and 3 bases from J; bases unmatched to any gene: 9.

This clone has only a few counts. This chain connects TRBV7-8 to TRBJ2-3; D possibly uses TRBD1 or TRBD2 (5 bases each). The length of the CDR3 is 17 residues. Deletions cut 0 bases from V and 8 bases from J, with 21 bases between. Germline V gene sequence: CDR1 SGHVS, CDR2 FQNEAQ. The CDR3 nucleotides read TGTGCCAGCAGCTTAGCGGGTGGGGGTCGGTCGGTAGGTACGCAGTATTTT. Its protein is CASSLAGGGRSVGTQYF.

V and J are TRBV19 and TRBJ2-7; D is perhaps TRBD1 or TRBD2 (5 bases each). CDR3 length: 13 residues. Trimming cost V 4 bases and J 3 bases, with 10 bases left between them. Germline V gives CDR1 LNHDA, CDR2 SQIVND (reference sequence). The CDR3 is CASSTRDGYEQYF. CDR3 coding DNA: TGTGCCAGTAGTACCCGGGACGGCTACGAGCAGTACTTC.

V gene TRBV9 combines with J gene TRBJ2-3; a possible D gene is TRBD2 (5 bases). The CDR3 consists of 15 residues. Germline V CDR1 and CDR2: SGDLS, YYNGEE. Deletions cut 1 base from V and 0 bases from J, with 9 bases between. The CDR3 spells CASSVFGVSTDTQYF. In DNA form, the CDR3 reads TGTGCCAGCAGCGTATTCGGGGTCAGCACAGATACGCAGTATTTT. Complete variable domain (other parts from reference TRBV9 and TRBJ2-3): DSGVTQTPKHLITATGQRVTLRCSPRSGDLSVYWYQQSLDQGLQFLIQYYNGEERAKGNILERFSAQQFPDLHSELNLSSLELGDSALYFCASSVFGVSTDTQYFGPGTRLTVL.

This clone came up once. The chain has TRBV30 and TRBJ1-1; D gene ambiguous. Deletions cut 2 bases from V and 0 bases from J, with 16 bases between. Germline lookup yields CDR1 GTSNPN and CDR2 SVGIG (reference sequence). The CDR3 consists of 16 residues. CDR3: CAWSTYDARLNTEAFF. The CDR3 DNA reads as TGTGCCTGGAGTACTTATGACGCAAGATTGAACACTGAAGCTTTCTTT.

Only a few counts were recorded for this clone. This sequence joins TRBV28 and TRBJ1-2, with 7 bases lining up with TRBD1. CDR3 size: 13 residues. Germline V gene data show CDR1 as MDHEN and CDR2 as SYDVKM. V lost 10 bases to trimming and J lost 4 bases; unmatched junction nucleotides: 9. The CDR3 here is CATYRGKSYGYTF. The CDR3 nucleotides read TGTGCCACCTACAGGGGAAAGAGCTATGGCTACACCTTC.

This rearrangement joins TRBV7-2 to TRBJ1-1; D not certain. Per the germline V gene, CDR1 is SGHTA and CDR2 is FQGNSA. Trimming cost V 2 bases and J 0 bases, with 16 bases left between them. This CDR3 is built from 17 residues. In nucleotides, the CDR3 is TGTGCCAGCAGCTTAATGGCCTATCGACGGATGAACACTGAAGCTTTCTTT. It specifies CASSLMAYRRMNTEAFF.

On this clone itself: In the same sample, other DNA sequences code for this CDR3. The V call is TRBV2, the J call TRBJ1-1, with D perhaps TRBD1 (6 bases). Germline CDR1 is SNHLY and CDR2 is FYNNEI. There are 14 residues in the CDR3. Trimming took off 4 bases at V and 0 bases at J, with 9 bases between the two ends. CDR3 in amino acids: CASSAGTLNTEAFF. The CDR3 nucleotides are TGTGCCAGCAGTGCCGGGACATTGAACACTGAAGCTTTCTTT.

This chain links TRBV5-4 with TRBJ1-4; weak D call: TRBD1 (6 bases). Germline loops: CDR1 SGHNT, CDR2 YYREEE (reference sequence). The CDR3 sequence is 14 residues long. V was clipped by 6 bases and J by 3 bases, with 12 bases between them. The CDR3 DNA is TGTGCCAGCACCCTACAGGGTGCTAATGAAAAACTGTTTTTT. Translated, it gives CASTLQGANEKLFF.

The chain uses TRBV10-1 and TRBJ2-2; the match to TRBD2 covers 10 bases. CDR3 length: 18 amino acids. Germline V CDR1 and CDR2: WNHNN, SYGVQD (reference sequence). Trimming removed 11 bases from V and 1 base from J; junction bases left unmatched: 16. The CDR3 region is CALLPEILAGGNTGELFF. The CDR3 DNA sequence: TGCGCCCTGCTCCCAGAAATATTAGCGGGAGGGAACACCGGGGAGCTGTTTTTT.

The chain recombines TRBV2 with TRBJ2-5; TRBD1 agrees at 9 bases. The V gene end was trimmed by 2 bases and the J gene end by 5 bases; junction bases not matched to a gene: 12. CDR3 length: 17 residues. Germline CDR1 reads SNHLY; CDR2 reads FYNNEI. The CDR3 loop is CASSEKGQGGSVETQYF. The CDR3 DNA is TGTGCCAGCAGTGAAAAGGGACAGGGAGGAAGTGTCGAGACCCAGTACTTC.

J is TRBJ2-7 and V is TRBV7-2; possibly TRBD2 for D (6 bases). V lost 3 bases and J lost 3, with 12 bases in between. Germline V CDR1 and CDR2: SGHTA, FQGNSA. This CDR3 is built from 14 residues. CDR3 region: CASSFGRDFYEQYF. CDR3 nucleotide sequence: TGTGCCAGCAGCTTTGGCCGGGACTTCTACGAGCAGTACTTC. Complete variable domain (other parts from reference TRBV7-2 and TRBJ2-7): GAGVSQSPSNKVTEKGKDVELRCDPISGHTALYWYRQSLGQGLEFLIYFQGNSAPDKSGLPSDRFSAERTGGSVSTLTIQRTQQEDSAVYLCASSFGRDFYEQYFGPGTRLTVT.

This clone was seen only a few times. The V gene is TRBV19, the J gene TRBJ1-5; D gene unclear. Trimming shortened V by 3 bases and J by 4 bases, and 10 bases separated the two germline ends. The germline CDR1 and CDR2 sequences are LNHDA and SQIVND (reference sequence). The CDR3 extends over 14 amino acids. The CDR3 here is CASSINTVNQPQHF. The CDR3 DNA sequence: TGTGCCAGTAGTATTAACACAGTGAATCAGCCCCAGCATTTT.

DNA of the CDR3: TGTGCCATCAGTGAGCCTAGACTAGCGGGAGATGAGCAGTACTTC. Amino acids: CAISEPRLAGDEQYF. The chain combines TRBV10-3 with TRBJ2-7; 12 bases map to TRBD2. Trimming cost V 2 bases and J 7 bases; bases outside gene matches: 6. The CDR3 extends over 15 amino acids. Germline V lookup: CDR1 ENHRY, CDR2 SYGVKD.